The 30 T cell receptor beta chains listed next were all sequenced from one sample in a study of control samples from healthy donors and cancer patients. Libraries were prepared by immunoSEQ multiplex PCR; TCRdb keeps only in-frame clonotypes and omits some of them. The table includes fewer than 250,000 clones, about 89% detected once. Source material: blood. The source of these receptors is a young man in good health.

This rearrangement joins TRBV5-1 to TRBJ2-1; TRBD1 matches at 7 bases. J was trimmed by 7 bases and V by 1 base; bases with no gene match: 5. Germline assignment: CDR1 SGHRS and CDR2 YFSETQ. This CDR3 has 14 residues. The CDR3 DNA reads TGCGCCAGCAGCTTGTGGTTGGGACAGAATGAGCAGTTCTTC. Translating gives CASSLWLGQNEQFF.

This clone showed up just a few times. The chain has TRBV2 and TRBJ2-7; D is unclear. Trimming stripped 3 bases from V and 3 bases from J, with 12 bases between. The germline gives CDR1 SNHLY, CDR2 FYNNEI. CDR3 length: 14 residues. CDR3 amino acids: CASSDGLADYEQYF. CDR3 bases: TGTGCCAGCAGTGATGGCTTGGCAGACTACGAGCAGTACTTC.

V gene TRBV18 combines with J gene TRBJ2-2; the match to TRBD1 covers 8 bases. The V and J ends lost 0 bases and 4 bases, in that order; junction bases with no gene match: 10. The germline gives CDR1 KGHSH, CDR2 LQKENI. The CDR3 has 18 amino acids. DNA of the CDR3: TGTGCCAGCTCACCACCGTCCCCCGGACAGGGTGTCACCGGGGAGCTGTTTTTT. It codes for CASSPPSPGQGVTGELFF.

As DNA, the CDR3 is TGTGCCAGCAGTGCCCCAGCAAGGTCTGGAAACACCATATATTTT. It specifies CASSAPARSGNTIYF. This sequence joins TRBV28 and TRBJ1-3; D unresolved. V was cut by 5 bases and J by 1 base, with 12 bases left in between. The CDR3 is 15 residues long. The V gene's germline CDR1 is MDHEN and CDR2 SYDVKM.

The V gene is TRBV9, the J gene TRBJ1-6; tentative D call: TRBD1 (5 bases). Germline V lookup: CDR1 SGDLS, CDR2 YYNGEE. Trimming took off 2 bases at V and 10 bases at J, with 13 bases between the two ends. This CDR3 spans 14 amino acids. The CDR3 DNA sequence: TGTGCCAGCAGCGTGGGGGGAGAGAGCTCACCCCTCCACTTT. Translating it yields CASSVGGESSPLHF.

This rearrangement joins TRBV19 to TRBJ1-5; D is possibly TRBD1 (5 bases). Germline V gene lookup returns CDR1 LNHDA and CDR2 SQIVND (reference sequence). The CDR3 consists of 14 residues. Trimming removed 4 bases at V and 3 bases at J, with 10 bases between. The CDR3 sequence is CASSTRQTNQPQHF. The CDR3 coding sequence is TGTGCCAGTAGTACCCGACAGACCAATCAGCCCCAGCATTTT.

V gene TRBV5-8 combines with J gene TRBJ1-2; D may be TRBD1 (5 bases). This CDR3 comprises 14 residues. The V end lost 0 bases, the J end lost 4 bases, and 10 bases lay between the germline ends. Germline V gene lookup returns CDR1 SGHTS and CDR2 YDEGEE. The CDR3 loop is CASSLEVQGYGYTF. CDR3 in DNA: TGTGCCAGCAGCTTGGAAGTCCAGGGCTATGGCTACACCTTC.

This clone has more than one count but fewer than ten. The CDR3 sequence is CASSYAGGRSHGYTF. The CDR3 nucleotides read TGTGCCAGCAGTTATGCTGGAGGGAGGAGTCATGGCTACACCTTC. V usage is TRBV6-6 and J usage is TRBJ1-2, with D uncertain. V lost 3 bases, J lost 6 bases, and 17 bases lay in between. Germline V CDR1 and CDR2: MNHNY, SVGAGI (reference sequence). The CDR3 totals 15 residues.

CDR3: CASSIEGSRAQHF. As DNA, the CDR3 is TGTGCCAGTAGTATAGAGGGAAGTCGGGCCCAGCATTTT. The chain employs TRBV19 and TRBJ1-5; D not certain. CDR3 length: 13 residues. The germline V gene encodes CDR1 LNHDA and CDR2 SQIVND (reference sequence). V was trimmed by 0 bases and J by 11 bases, leaving 11 bases between them.

The J gene is TRBJ1-1, the V gene TRBV5-1; D is ambiguous. Germline CDR1 SGHRS, CDR2 YFSETQ. Trimming left V 0 bases short and J 0 bases short, with 6 bases between. This CDR3 has 14 amino acids. The CDR3 DNA reads as TGCGCCAGCAGCTTGGGGGTGATGAACACTGAAGCTTTCTTT. Its translation is CASSLGVMNTEAFF.

The rearrangement uses TRBV6-6 and TRBJ1-5; 9 nucleotides align to TRBD1. This CDR3 has 15 residues. Germline CDR1 is MNHNY and CDR2 is SVGAGI (reference sequence). V dropped 2 bases and J dropped 11; count of bases not matched to a gene: 10. This chain's CDR3 is CASSYGQGPSEAQHF. In nucleotides, the CDR3 is TGTGCCAGCAGTTACGGACAGGGGCCCAGTGAAGCCCAGCATTTT.

The chain joins TRBV27 to TRBJ2-3; D is unclear. Trimming shortened V by 6 bases and J by 0 bases, and 10 bases separated the two germline ends. This CDR3 comprises 14 residues. Germline CDR1 is MNHEY and CDR2 is SMNVEV (reference sequence). CDR3 sequence: CASRWIYSTDTQYF. The CDR3 DNA sequence: TGTGCCAGCAGGTGGATTTATAGCACAGATACGCAGTATTTT.

The rearrangement links TRBV10-3 to TRBJ1-1, with D hard to call. Per germline, CDR1 ENHRY and CDR2 SYGVKD. This CDR3 has 11 residues. V was trimmed by 11 bases and J by 2 bases, leaving 9 bases between them. The CDR3 region is CASKGNTEAFF. The CDR3 DNA is TGTGCCTCGAAGGGAAACACTGAAGCTTTCTTT.

V gene TRBV5-1 combines with J gene TRBJ2-3; D unresolved. V was trimmed by 3 bases and J by 2 bases, leaving 4 bases between them. The CDR3 is 12 amino acids. Germline CDR1 SGHRS, CDR2 YFSETQ. The CDR3 here is CASSYTTDTQYF. In nucleotides, the CDR3 is TGCGCCAGCAGCTATACCACAGATACGCAGTATTTT.

This clone was found a few times. J is TRBJ2-2 and V is TRBV7-9, with unresolved D. The ends were cut back, 2 bases at V and 2 bases at J, with 12 bases in the middle. The CDR3 covers 16 residues. The germline CDR1 and CDR2 sequences are SEHNR and FQNEAQ (reference sequence). The CDR3 DNA is TGTGCCAGCAGCTTACTTGTCAGTTACAACACCGGGGAGCTGTTTTTT. Residues: CASSLLVSYNTGELFF.

The V gene is TRBV5-5, the J gene TRBJ2-2, with TRBD2 matching 7 bases. Per germline, CDR1 SGHKS and CDR2 YYEKEE (reference sequence). The CDR3 consists of 16 residues. Trimming took 4 bases from V and 7 from J; bases not matched to a gene: 13. In DNA form, the CDR3 reads TGTGCCAGCAGCCCCAATCGGGGGGTTATAGGCGGGGAGCTGTTTTTT. It specifies CASSPNRGVIGGELFF.

The chain joins TRBV9 to TRBJ2-3, with TRBD2 identical over 7 bases. This CDR3 spans 14 amino acids. With 2 bases clipped from V and 1 base from J, the junction kept 1 base outside the gene matches. Per germline, CDR1 SGDLS and CDR2 YYNGEE. CDR3 DNA: TGTGCCAGCAGCGTGAGCGGGGGCACAGATACGCAGTATTTT. As protein: CASSVSGGTDTQYF.

The chain combines TRBV7-2 with TRBJ2-1, with D perhaps TRBD2 (6 bases). The germline gives CDR1 SGHTA, CDR2 FQGNSA. Between the trimmed V and J ends, which lost 2 bases and 9 bases, there was a span of 11 bases. The CDR3 covers 13 residues. The CDR3 sequence is CASSLSYGGEQFF. CDR3 bases: TGTGCCAGCAGCTTAAGTTACGGGGGTGAGCAGTTCTTC.

The V and J genes are TRBV20-1 and TRBJ2-3; D uncertain. The germline V gene has CDR1 DFQATT and CDR2 SNEGSKA (reference sequence). CDR3 length equals 14 residues. Trimming pared 3 bases from V and 4 bases from J, leaving 14 bases between. Here the CDR3 DNA reads TGCAGTGCTAGTCCACGGTTATGGGCAGATACGCAGTATTTT. Translated: CSASPRLWADTQYF.

The chain couples TRBV9 to TRBJ2-2; D remains ambiguous. In germline, CDR1 is SGDLS, CDR2 YYNGEE. CDR3 length: 15 residues. V lost 0 bases and J lost 2, with 8 bases in between. This chain's CDR3 is CASSVGAINTGELFF. The CDR3 DNA reads as TGTGCCAGCAGCGTAGGTGCTATTAACACCGGGGAGCTGTTTTTT.

The rearrangement links TRBV2 to TRBJ2-7; TRBD1 matches 9 bases. The length of the CDR3 is 15 residues. CDR1 and CDR2 (germline): SNHLY, FYNNEI. V shed 2 bases and J 4 bases; nucleotides not matched to a gene: 6. CDR3: CASSESGTGFYEQYF. The CDR3 nucleotides are TGTGCCAGCAGTGAAAGTGGGACAGGGTTTTACGAGCAGTACTTC. The full variable domain, with the rest looked up from reference TRBV2 and TRBJ2-7, is EPEVTQTPSHQVTQMGQEVILRCVPISNHLYFYWYRQILGQKVEFLVSFYNNEISEKSEIFDDQFSVERPDGSNFTLKIRSTKLEDSAMYFCASSESGTGFYEQYFGPGTRLTVT.

The rearrangement uses TRBV19 and TRBJ2-7; 12 bases agree with TRBD1. Germline assignment: CDR1 LNHDA and CDR2 SQIVND (reference sequence). Trimming took 6 bases from V and 9 from J; bases not matched to a gene: 9. The CDR3 totals 14 residues. CDR3 DNA sequence: TGTGCCAGTAGGACCCCGGGACAGGGGGCTCCGCAGTACTTC. Translated, it gives CASRTPGQGAPQYF.

The chain recombines TRBV7-9 with TRBJ1-1, with 8 positions matching TRBD1. CDR3 size: 14 residues. Germline lookup yields CDR1 SEHNR and CDR2 FQNEAQ (reference sequence). With 5 bases clipped from V and 7 bases from J, the junction kept 9 bases outside the gene matches. The CDR3 spells CASSPSGQGIEAFF. Here the CDR3 DNA reads TGTGCCAGCAGCCCGAGTGGACAGGGTATTGAAGCTTTCTTT.

In the case of this clone: An end of the junction differs from the germline gene, which may be a read error. V and J are TRBV2 and TRBJ1-5, with unresolved D. This CDR3 comprises 12 residues. Germline V gene data show CDR1 as SNHLY and CDR2 as FYNNEI. CDR3 coding DNA: TGTGCCAGCAGAGAAGGGAGTCAGCCCCAGCATTTT. Translated: CASREGSQPQHF.

J is TRBJ1-5 and V is TRBV6-8; D ambiguous. Trimming removed 0 bases from V and 3 bases from J, with 15 bases in between. The CDR3 is 17 residues long. Germline CDR1 and CDR2: MNHGY and SAAAGT. For the CDR3, the DNA is TGTGCCAGCAGTTACTCGGCCCGGGGAAGGGACAATCAGCCCCAGCATTTT. It encodes CASSYSARGRDNQPQHF.

This chain uses TRBV24-1 with TRBJ2-7, with D perhaps TRBD2 (6 bases). Trimming removed 12 bases from V and 5 bases from J, with 19 bases in between. The CDR3 is 13 residues long. The germline CDR1 and CDR2 sequences are KGHDR and SFDVKD. For the CDR3, the DNA is TGTGCCGCCGGCGGGGAGAATTCCCACGAGCAGTACTTC. Its translation is CAAGGENSHEQYF.

This chain uses TRBV29-1 with TRBJ2-4; 7 nucleotides match TRBD1. CDR1 and CDR2 from the germline V gene are SQVTM and ANQGSEA. After removal of 7 bases from V and 6 bases from J, the junction contained 9 bases not matched to a gene. The CDR3 totals 13 residues. The CDR3 DNA reads TGCAGCGGGTTACAGGGGCAGGGAAACATTCAGTACTTC. Amino acids: CSGLQGQGNIQYF.

V usage is TRBV27 and J usage is TRBJ1-1; D ambiguous. This CDR3 has 13 amino acids. CDR1 is MNHEY and CDR2 is SMNVEV in the germline V gene (reference sequence). The V gene lost 2 bases and the J gene lost 3 bases, with 7 bases spanning the gap. CDR3 sequence (DNA): TGTGCCAGCAGTTTACCAGGATACACTGAAGCTTTCTTT. The encoded protein is CASSLPGYTEAFF.

The chain couples TRBV11-2 to TRBJ2-3; 10 bases agree with TRBD2. V lost 5 bases and J lost 1; bases outside the gene matches: 12. Looked up from germline, CDR1 is SGHAT and CDR2 is FQNNGV. CDR3 size: 18 residues. CDR3 sequence reads: CASSAGTSANPGTDTQYF. The CDR3 coding sequence is TGTGCCAGCAGCGCTGGGACTAGCGCTAACCCGGGCACAGATACGCAGTATTTT.

V usage is TRBV27 and J usage is TRBJ1-2; D unresolved. The CDR3 extends over 14 amino acids. The V end lost 6 bases, the J end lost 3 bases, and 14 bases lay between the germline ends. CDR1 and CDR2 from the germline V gene are MNHEY and SMNVEV (reference sequence). DNA of the CDR3: TGTGCCAGCAGGGCCTGGGCTCAATACTATGGCTACACCTTC. Translating it yields CASRAWAQYYGYTF.